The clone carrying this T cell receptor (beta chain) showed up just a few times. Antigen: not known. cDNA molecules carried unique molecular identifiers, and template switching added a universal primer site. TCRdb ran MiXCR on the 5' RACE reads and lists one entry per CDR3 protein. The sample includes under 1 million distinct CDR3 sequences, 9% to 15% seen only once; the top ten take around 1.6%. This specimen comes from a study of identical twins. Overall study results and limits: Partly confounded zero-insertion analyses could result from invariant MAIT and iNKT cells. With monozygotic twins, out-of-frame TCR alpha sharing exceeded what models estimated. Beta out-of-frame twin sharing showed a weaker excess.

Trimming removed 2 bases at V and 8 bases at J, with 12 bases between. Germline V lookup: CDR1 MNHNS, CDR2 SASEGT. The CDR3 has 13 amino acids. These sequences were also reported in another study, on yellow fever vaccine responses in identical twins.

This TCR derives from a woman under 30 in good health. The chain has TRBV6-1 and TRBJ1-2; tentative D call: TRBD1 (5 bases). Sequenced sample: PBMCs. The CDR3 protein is CASSEFPGTGYTF. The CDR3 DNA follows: TGTGCCAGCAGTGAATTTCCAGGGACGGGCTACACCTTC.